This TCR beta chain was observed in a study of shared clonotypes between healthy human individuals. CDR1 and CDR2 (germline): LNHNV, YYDKDF (reference sequence). CDR3 length: 12 residues. Trimming removed 5 bases from V and 5 bases from J, with 10 bases in between. CD8 cells regarded as naive lacked CD45RO, were positively chosen for CCR7, and omitted terminally differentiated effector memory CD45RA+ cells. Assay execution proceeded at the deep level. It was about 210 ng DNA, approximately 28,000 T cell genomes, that sorted-subset replicate PCRs used. TCRdb's copy holds only in-frame clones and misses some; the assay was immunoSEQ multiplex PCR. The sample holds roughly 1,800,000 clones, over 85% seen once.

Specimen: naive CD8+ T cells sorted from blood. The genes are TRBV15 and TRBJ2-7; a possible D gene is TRBD1 (6 bases). The TCR originated in a man between 18 and 29 years old in good health. CDR3 nucleotide sequence: TGTGCCACCAGCCCAGGGGCCCACGAGCAGTACTTC. Protein: CATSPGAHEQYF. Based on the CDR3 plus reference TRBV15 and TRBJ2-7, the full variable domain is DAMVIQNPRYQVTQFGKPVTLSCSQTLNHNVMYWYQQKSSQAPKLLFHYYDKDFNNEADTPDNFQSRRPNTSFCFLDIRSPGLGDTAMYLCATSPGAHEQYFGPGTRLTVT.